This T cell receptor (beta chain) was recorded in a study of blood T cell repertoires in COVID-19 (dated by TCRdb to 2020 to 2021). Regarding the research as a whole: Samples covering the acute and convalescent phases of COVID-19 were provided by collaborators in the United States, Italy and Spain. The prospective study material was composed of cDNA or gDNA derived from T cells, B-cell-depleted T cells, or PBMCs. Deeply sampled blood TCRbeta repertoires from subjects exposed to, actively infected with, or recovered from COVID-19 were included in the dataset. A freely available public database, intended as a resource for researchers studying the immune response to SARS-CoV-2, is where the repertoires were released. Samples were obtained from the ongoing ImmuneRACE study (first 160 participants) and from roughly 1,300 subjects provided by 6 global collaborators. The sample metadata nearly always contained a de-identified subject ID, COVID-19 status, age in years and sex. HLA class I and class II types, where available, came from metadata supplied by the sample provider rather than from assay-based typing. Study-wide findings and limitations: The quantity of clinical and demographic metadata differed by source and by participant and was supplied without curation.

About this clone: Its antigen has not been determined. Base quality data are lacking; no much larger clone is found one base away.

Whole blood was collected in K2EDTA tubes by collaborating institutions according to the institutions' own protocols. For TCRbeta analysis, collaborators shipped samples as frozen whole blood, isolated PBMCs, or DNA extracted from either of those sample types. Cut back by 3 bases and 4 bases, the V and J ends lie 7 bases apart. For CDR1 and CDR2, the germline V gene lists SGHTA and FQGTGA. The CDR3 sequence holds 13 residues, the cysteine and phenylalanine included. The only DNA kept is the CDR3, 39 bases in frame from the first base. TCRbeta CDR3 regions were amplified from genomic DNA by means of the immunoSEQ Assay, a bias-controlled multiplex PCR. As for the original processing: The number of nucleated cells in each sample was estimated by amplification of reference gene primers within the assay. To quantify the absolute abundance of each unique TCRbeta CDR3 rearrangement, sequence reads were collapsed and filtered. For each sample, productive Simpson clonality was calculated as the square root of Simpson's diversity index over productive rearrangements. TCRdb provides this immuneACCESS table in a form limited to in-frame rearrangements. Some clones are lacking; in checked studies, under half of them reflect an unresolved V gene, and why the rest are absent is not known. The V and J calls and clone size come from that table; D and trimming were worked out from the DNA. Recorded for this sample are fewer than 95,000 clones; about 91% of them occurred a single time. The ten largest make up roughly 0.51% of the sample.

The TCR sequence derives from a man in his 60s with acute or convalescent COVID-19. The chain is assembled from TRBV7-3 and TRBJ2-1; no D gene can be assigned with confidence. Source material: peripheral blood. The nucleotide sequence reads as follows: TGTGCCAGCAGCTTGAGCCCGTACAATGAGCAGTTCTTC. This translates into CASSLSPYNEQFF.